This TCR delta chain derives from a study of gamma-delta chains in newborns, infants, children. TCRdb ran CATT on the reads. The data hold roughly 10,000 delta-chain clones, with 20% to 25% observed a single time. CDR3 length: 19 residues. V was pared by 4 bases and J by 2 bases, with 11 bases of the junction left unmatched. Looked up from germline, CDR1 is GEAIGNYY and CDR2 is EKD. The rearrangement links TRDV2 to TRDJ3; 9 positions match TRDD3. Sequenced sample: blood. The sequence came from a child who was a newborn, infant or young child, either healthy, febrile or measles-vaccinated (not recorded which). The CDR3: CACDTVLGESPWDTRQMFF. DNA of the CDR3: TGTGCCTGTGATACTGTACTGGGGGAAAGCCCCTGGGACACCCGACAGATGTTTTTC.